These 10 T cell receptor beta chains were sequenced from one sample in a study of patients and donors after allogeneic stem cell transplantation. Each CDR3 protein gets one entry after TCRdb re-called the RT-PCR reads with MiXCR. The profile shows 100,000 to 120,000 distinct CDR3 sequences, less than 45% of them singletons. The specimen sequenced was blood, either unsorted or a sorted T cell fraction (not recorded which). The receptors come from a human donor who was either an allogeneic HSCT recipient or a stem cell or donor lymphocyte infusion donor (not recorded which). It is not recorded whose cells these are; they may come from a transplant donor.

This rearrangement joins TRBV7-9 to TRBJ2-3; 7 positions agree with TRBD2. CDR1 and CDR2 (germline): SEHNR, FQNEAQ (reference sequence). This CDR3 has 17 residues. J gave up 0 bases and V 2 bases, and 8 bases lay outside the gene matches. For the CDR3, the DNA is TGTGCCAGCAGCTTACCCCATCCTAGCGGTAGCACAGATACGCAGTATTTT. Translating it yields CASSLPHPSGSTDTQYF.

The CDR3, as DNA: TGCGCCAGCAGTCTCCAGTTACAAGAGACCCAGTACTTC. Translation gives CASSLQLQETQYF. J is TRBJ2-5 and V is TRBV5-1; D ambiguous. Germline-derived CDR1 and CDR2 are SGHRS and YFSETQ. CDR3 size: 13 residues. V was pared by 5 bases and J by 2 bases, with 10 bases between.

This chain links TRBV20-1 with TRBJ1-1; 8 nucleotides match TRBD1. Trimming at V came to 1 base and at J to 5 bases, leaving 0 bases not matched to a gene. CDR3 length equals 12 residues. Germline loops: CDR1 DFQATT, CDR2 SNEGSKA (reference sequence). The CDR3 here is CSARGTGTEAFF. The CDR3 DNA reads TGCAGTGCTAGAGGGACAGGGACTGAAGCTTTCTTT.

The chain employs TRBV12-3 or TRBV12-4 and TRBJ2-4; a weak D match, TRBD2 (5 bases). The CDR3 covers 19 residues. Between the trimmed V and J ends, which lost 0 bases and 4 bases, there was a span of 22 bases. CDR3 bases: TGTGCCAGCAGTTTAGCGCGGTTTTCGGACGGGGAAGGGAAAAACATTCAGTACTTC. This translates into CASSLARFSDGEGKNIQYF.

This chain joins TRBV4-1 and TRBJ2-5; no clear D. CDR3 length: 13 amino acids. The V end lost 1 base, the J end lost 3 bases, and 6 bases lay between the germline ends. Germline CDR1 reads MGHRA; CDR2 reads YSYEKL. Written as DNA, the CDR3 is TGCGCCAGCAGCCAAGCCCTCAAAGAGACCCAGTACTTC. It encodes CASSQALKETQYF.

The rearrangement uses TRBV28 and TRBJ2-7, with 10 nucleotides matching TRBD1. The CDR3 consists of 14 residues. CDR1 and CDR2 from the germline V gene are MDHEN and SYDVKM. Trimming removed 4 bases from V and 3 bases from J; junction bases left unmatched: 3. The DNA for the CDR3 is TGTGCCAGCAGTTGGACAGGGGGGCTCTACGAGCAGTACTTC. This sequence encodes CASSWTGGLYEQYF.

The chain joins TRBV12-3 or TRBV12-4 to TRBJ2-1; D may be TRBD2 (6 bases). Trimming took off 3 bases at V and 0 bases at J, with 9 bases between the two ends. CDR3 length equals 15 residues. CDR3 in DNA: TGTGCCAGCAGTTTTGGAGGGAGCTCCTACAATGAGCAGTTCTTC. It yields the protein CASSFGGSSYNEQFF.

The V and J genes are TRBV28 and TRBJ2-7; 7 bases align to TRBD2. With V trimmed by 6 bases and J by 3 bases, 11 bases remained unmatched. CDR3 size: 15 residues. Germline V lookup: CDR1 MDHEN, CDR2 SYDVKM. CDR3 in amino acids: CASRPRESRVYEQYF. CDR3 bases: TGTGCCAGCAGACCGCGGGAGAGTCGAGTCTACGAGCAGTACTTC.

A few counts support this clonotype. The chain uses TRBV27 and TRBJ2-3, with 10 bases that match TRBD2. Germline-derived CDR1 and CDR2 are MNHEY and SMNVEV (reference sequence). This CDR3 is built from 15 residues. The V segment lost 3 bases and the J segment 5 bases; nucleotides outside the gene matches: 5. The CDR3 coding sequence is TGTGCCAGCAGTTTGAGGACTAGCGGTTTAGATACGCAGTATTTT. Protein: CASSLRTSGLDTQYF.

The rearrangement links TRBV18 to TRBJ1-2; no reliable D call. Trimming stripped 2 bases from V and 6 bases from J, with 7 bases between. The germline V gene encodes CDR1 KGHSH and CDR2 LQKENI. CDR3 length: 12 amino acids. The CDR3 DNA reads as TGTGCCAGCTCACCAAACACAGATGGCTACACCTTC. It specifies CASSPNTDGYTF.